This T cell receptor (beta chain) was captured in a study of blood T cell repertoires in COVID-19 (dated by TCRdb to the early 2020s). At the level of the whole study: Collaborator samples came from the United States, Italy and Spain and covered acute and convalescent phases of COVID-19. HLA class I and class II types, where available, came from metadata supplied by the sample provider rather than from assay-based typing. The samples were drawn from the first 160 participants of the ongoing ImmuneRACE study and from about 1,200 subjects provided by 6 global collaborators. The repertoires were released in a freely available public database meant as a resource for research on the immune response to SARS-CoV-2. Subjects who had been exposed to COVID-19, were actively infected with it, or had recovered from it provided the deeply sampled blood TCRbeta repertoires that made up the dataset. The prospective study material was composed of cDNA or gDNA derived from T cells, B-cell-depleted T cells, or PBMCs. The sample metadata nearly always contained a de-identified subject ID, COVID-19 status, age in years and sex.

The collaborating institutions used their own protocols to collect whole blood in K2EDTA tubes. For TCRbeta analysis, collaborator samples were shipped as frozen whole blood, as isolated PBMCs, or as DNA extracted from either sample type. Regarding this clone: The clone's antigen remains unknown. Base qualities are not provided; no much larger clone lies one nucleotide away.

General findings and caveats noted by the study authors: The amount of clinical and demographic metadata varied by source and participant and was provided uncurated.

The immunoSEQ Assay, a bias-controlled multiplex PCR, was used to amplify TCRbeta CDR3 regions from genomic DNA. The paper's data handling went like this. Within the assay, amplification of reference gene primers was used to estimate how many nucleated cells each sample contained. To quantify the absolute abundance of each unique TCRbeta CDR3 rearrangement, sequence reads were collapsed and filtered. For each sample, productive Simpson clonality was calculated by taking the square root of Simpson's diversity index across productive rearrangements. Drawn from immuneACCESS, this table holds only the in-frame rearrangements with V and J called that TCRdb kept. Clones are partly lost; checked studies trace under half to an unresolved V gene and leave the rest unexplained. Clone size and V and J calls were adopted from that table, with D and trimming inferred from the DNA. This sample is represented by about 66,000 clones; 70% to 90% of them were singletons. In total, the top ten clones hold about 4% of the sample.

The receptor's source is a man aged 65 to 79 with acute or convalescent COVID-19. The sequenced sample was peripheral blood.

The CDR3 corresponds to CASSMGTAVLGNQPQHF. The bases read TGTGCCAGTAGTATGGGGACAGCCGTTTTAGGCAATCAGCCCCAGCATTTT. The chain is made from TRBV19 and TRBJ1-5; 7 nucleotides in the junction match TRBD1. From cysteine to phenylalanine, the CDR3 is 17 amino acids long. Only the CDR3 region is kept as DNA, spanning 51 bases read in frame from base 1. V is trimmed back by 3 bases and J by 2 bases, and the junction contains 10 bases that no gene match accounts for. The germline V gene (reference sequence) gives CDR1 as LNHDA and CDR2 as SQIVND. Joined to the reference TRBV19 and TRBJ1-5 proteins, this CDR3 gives the full variable domain: DGGITQSPKYLFRKEGQNVTLSCEQNLNHDAMYWYRQDPGQGLRLIYYSQIVNDFQKGDIAEGYSVSREKKESFPLTVTSAQKNPTAFYLCASSMGTAVLGNQPQHFGDGTRLSIL.